The source of this T cell receptor (beta chain) is a study of blood T cells in healthy people across ages. Study at large: Per every two T cells, about one barcoded beta molecule was captured by template switching.

A second roughly 7 to 12 cycle PCR used barcoded and J-beta primers. There were at least 3 million CDR3-containing paired-end reads obtained from each sample. TCRdb redid the calling of the 5' RACE reads with MiXCR, one entry per CDR3 protein. The table has around 1,000,000 distinct CDR3 sequences, around two fifths seen once. V trimming: 4 bases; J trimming: 2 bases; junction bases outside the gene matches: 3. CDR3 size: 15 residues. CDR1 and CDR2 from the germline V gene are SGHRS and YFSETQ. Notes on the study in general: Relative to aged donors, long-lived donors carried more naive CD4+ cells and displayed higher diversity. The percentage of naive T cells correlated strongly with TCR beta diversity.

With regard to this clonotype: Its matching antigen is unknown.

The sequence derives from a man aged 18-30 years in good health. Sequenced material: blood. This chain uses TRBV5-1 with TRBJ2-1, with 10 bases fitting TRBD2. CDR3 DNA sequence: TGCGCCAGCAGCAATCTAGCGGGGGCCTACAATGAGCAGTTCTTC. Protein product: CASSNLAGAYNEQFF. Looking up the rest from reference TRBV5-1 and TRBJ2-1 gives the full variable domain: KAGVTQTPRYLIKTRGQQVTLSCSPISGHRSVSWYQQTPGQGLQFLFEYFSETQRNKGNFPGRFSGRQFSNSRSEMNVSTLELGDSALYLCASSNLAGAYNEQFFGPGTRLTVL.